One T cell receptor (beta chain) is described in this entry. Its specificity is unknown. Donors were ostensibly healthy at sampling, although undocumented immune exposures were probable. This sample is part of a study of cytomegalovirus exposure and HLA in healthy donors. The PCR ran on 60 Vbeta and 13 Jbeta primers. Clones were sequenced by immunoSEQ multiplex PCR, and TCRdb holds only the in-frame ones, with some missing. This table holds 95,000 to 150,000 clones. Study-level points and caveats: In a later analysis, across HLA loci, associated TCR counts were highest for DRB1, lowest for HLA-C. Most of the CMV-associated TCR beta chains (in a later analysis) appeared to be HLA-restricted.

The germline V gene encodes CDR1 SGHNT and CDR2 YYREEE (reference sequence). The CDR3 length is 13 residues. V lost 2 bases and J 1 base, leaving 5 bases between the germline ends. This clonotype was obtained from a man between 18 and 29 years old in good health and CMV-seronegative. V and J are TRBV5-4 and TRBJ2-3, with D tentatively TRBD2 (5 bases). Sequencing was carried out using PBMCs. Here the CDR3 DNA reads TGTGCCAGCAGCTTCGGGGGCACAGATACGCAGTATTTT. Translating gives CASSFGGTDTQYF.